What follows describes a single T cell receptor beta chain. The second PCR ran roughly 7 to 11 cycles with a sample-barcoded 5' primer and J-beta primers. TCRdb re-derived calls from the 5' RACE reads in MiXCR, one entry per CDR3 protein. This sample has about a million distinct CDR3 sequences, with about two fifths found just once. The sample belongs to a study of blood T cells in healthy people across ages. Germline V lookup: CDR1 MNHEY, CDR2 SVGEGT. This CDR3 spans 15 amino acids. The V and J ends lost 4 bases and 6 bases, in that order; junction bases with no gene match: 9. Material: blood. This chain joins TRBV6-2 or TRBV6-3 and TRBJ1-1; TRBD1 agrees at 9 bases. This TCR was recovered from a man aged 18 to 29 in good health. The CDR3 region is CASSSGNRGRAEAFF. The CDR3 DNA follows: TGTGCCAGCAGTTCCGGGAACAGGGGGCGGGCTGAAGCTTTCTTT.